The 13 T cell receptor beta chains below come from one sample, sequenced in a study of blood T cell repertoires in COVID-19. Measured with immunoSEQ multiplex PCR; TCRdb has only the in-frame clones, and not every one. The top ten hold around 0.3% of the sample, which has around 700,000 clones, 90% seen once. Sequenced input: peripheral blood. These receptor sequences come from a young woman with acute or convalescent COVID-19.

The chain uses TRBV7-2 and TRBJ2-2, with TRBD2 matching 8 bases. The CDR3 spans 18 residues. Trimming cost V 1 base and J 0 bases; bases outside gene matches: 7. Germline CDR1 reads SGHTA; CDR2 reads FQGNSA. The CDR3 region is CASSLEVSGAANTGELFF. In nucleotides, the CDR3 is TGTGCCAGCAGCTTAGAGGTTAGCGGGGCCGCGAACACCGGGGAGCTGTTTTTT.

In this sample, this clone turned up once. The chain couples TRBV25-1 to TRBJ1-3, with D possibly TRBD1 on 5 matching bases. V was cut by 3 bases and J by 0 bases, with 6 bases left in between. This CDR3 is 14 amino acids long. Germline-derived CDR1 and CDR2 are MGHDK and SYGVNS. The CDR3 here is CASSDDSSGNTIYF. CDR3 coding DNA: TGTGCCAGCAGTGATGACAGCTCTGGAAACACCATATATTTT.

The V and J genes are TRBV18 and TRBJ1-2; 10 bases are a match to TRBD1. Unmatched junction bases numbered 6, after V lost 4 bases and J lost 7 bases. Germline CDR1 KGHSH, CDR2 LQKENI. The CDR3 runs to 14 residues. The CDR3 region is CASSLLTGGGGYTF. The CDR3 DNA reads as TGTGCCAGCTCACTTTTGACAGGGGGCGGTGGCTACACCTTC.

The chain has TRBV3-1 (or the pseudogene TRBV3-2) and TRBJ2-3, with TRBD1 identical over 10 bases. The trim removed 6 bases at V and 4 bases at J, leaving 10 bases unmatched. The CDR3 consists of 16 residues. CDR1 and CDR2 (germline): LGHDT, YNNKEL (reference sequence). The CDR3 DNA sequence: TGTGCCAGCAGACTAAGCGGGACAGGGGTTGCAGATACGCAGTATTTT. It codes for CASRLSGTGVADTQYF.

This chain connects TRBV19 to TRBJ1-1; D remains ambiguous. Between the trimmed V and J ends, which lost 2 bases and 4 bases, there was a span of 8 bases. Germline CDR1 LNHDA, CDR2 SQIVND (reference sequence). The CDR3 is 13 residues long. The CDR3 region is CASSIKPLTEAFF. CDR3 DNA: TGTGCCAGTAGTATAAAGCCGCTCACTGAAGCTTTCTTT.

This chain joins TRBV11-2 and TRBJ1-2; D call uncertain. The CDR3 sequence is 15 residues long. V dropped 1 base and J dropped 2 bases, with 11 bases sitting between them. Germline CDR1 and CDR2: SGHAT and FQNNGV. The CDR3 loop is CASSLVVGGNYGYTF. In DNA form, the CDR3 reads TGTGCCAGCAGCTTAGTGGTAGGAGGAAACTATGGCTACACCTTC.

The V gene is TRBV6-5, the J gene TRBJ2-3; TRBD2 might be the D (7 bases). The CDR3 has 13 amino acids. V was clipped by 2 bases and J by 9 bases, with 12 bases between them. Germline CDR1 is MNHEY and CDR2 is SVGAGI. The CDR3 bases are TGTGCCAGCAGTTACGGGGGGGGCTACACGCAGTATTTT. Its protein is CASSYGGGYTQYF.

The chain has TRBV18 and TRBJ1-4, with TRBD1 matching 9 bases. With V trimmed by 3 bases and J by 4 bases, 0 bases remained unmatched. The CDR3 sequence is 14 residues long. Per germline, CDR1 KGHSH and CDR2 LQKENI. This CDR3 is CASSPTGGNEKLFF. The CDR3 coding sequence is TGTGCCAGCTCACCGACAGGGGGTAATGAAAAACTGTTTTTT. The full variable domain, its missing parts supplied by reference TRBV18 and TRBJ1-4, is NAGVMQNPRHLVRRRGQEARLRCSPMKGHSHVYWYRQLPEEGLKFMVYLQKENIIDESGMPKERFSAEFPKEGPSILRIQQVVRGDSAAYFCASSPTGGNEKLFFGSGTQLSVL.

The chain joins TRBV25-1 to TRBJ1-5; possibly TRBD1 for D (5 bases). The germline CDR1 and CDR2 sequences are MGHDK and SYGVNS. This CDR3 comprises 12 residues. The ends were cut back, 5 bases at V and 5 bases at J, with 7 bases in the middle. CDR3 nucleotide sequence: TGTGCCAGCAGTTTCAGGGATCAGCCCCAGCATTTT. Amino acid sequence: CASSFRDQPQHF.

V gene TRBV7-2 combines with J gene TRBJ2-3, with 8 positions matching TRBD2. The V and J ends lost 3 bases and 5 bases, in that order; junction bases with no gene match: 10. Germline V gene lookup returns CDR1 SGHTA and CDR2 FQGNSA. The CDR3 has 16 residues. CDR3 protein: CASSFVVGGAGDTQYF. The CDR3 coding sequence is TGTGCCAGCAGCTTCGTTGTCGGGGGGGCCGGAGATACGCAGTATTTT.

This chain joins TRBV7-9 and TRBJ2-1; 9 positions agree with TRBD1. J lost 15 bases, V lost 0 bases, and 3 bases had no gene match. Germline V gene sequence: CDR1 SEHNR, CDR2 FQNEAQ (reference sequence). The CDR3 is 12 amino acids. CDR3 DNA sequence: TGTGCCAGCAGCTTAGCGGGGACAGGGCTGTTCTTC. Residues: CASSLAGTGLFF.

The V call is TRBV5-1, the J call TRBJ1-2; 7 positions agree with TRBD1. V was pared by 1 base and J by 2 bases, with 14 bases of the junction left unmatched. CDR1 is SGHRS and CDR2 is YFSETQ in the germline V gene. This CDR3 is built from 18 residues. CDR3 protein: CASSLRTDRRRLNYGYTF. The CDR3 DNA follows: TGCGCCAGCAGCTTGAGAACGGACAGGCGGAGGCTCAACTATGGCTACACCTTC.

The rearrangement joins TRBV9 to TRBJ1-2; D is ambiguous. Trimming shortened V by 0 bases and J by 3 bases, and 15 bases separated the two germline ends. Germline CDR1 SGDLS, CDR2 YYNGEE. The CDR3 is 16 amino acids. CDR3 loop: CASSVGDGGGDYGYTF. In DNA form, the CDR3 reads TGTGCCAGCAGCGTAGGTGATGGAGGTGGGGACTATGGCTACACCTTC.